This paragraph covers one T cell receptor (beta chain) sequence. What it binds is unknown. Trimming at V came to 5 bases and at J to 9 bases, leaving 14 bases not matched to a gene. The CDR3 totals 16 residues. CDR1 is SEHNR and CDR2 is FQNEAQ in the germline V gene (reference sequence). The data were taken from a study of cytomegalovirus exposure and HLA in healthy donors. The study, taken as a whole, reports: CMV antigen specificity of a few CMV-associated chains was confirmed in vitro. Rarity characterized most TCR sequences, yet some public TCRs appeared in many donors. According to a subsequent analysis, TCR clusters identified in the first cohort showed a tendency to co-occur across the 100 to 150 validation repertoires.

Sequencing was performed with immunoSEQ multiplex PCR; in TCRdb, only in-frame clones are kept and a portion is missing. The table lists about 79,000 clones, 90% to 95% of them singletons. The gene calls are TRBV7-9 and TRBJ2-1; TRBD2 aligns across 9 bases. Sequencing was done on a sample of PBMCs. This TCR derives from a woman between 25 and 40 years old in good health and CMV-seronegative. The CDR3 DNA reads TGTGCCAGCAGCCCCCCGGGGACTAGCAGTAGGTTTGAGCAGTTCTTC. It translates to CASSPPGTSSRFEQFF.